A selection of T cell receptor beta chains follows, all from one sample in a study of CD8 T cells in ankylosing spondylitis. TCRdb passed the 5' RACE reads through MiXCR, listing each CDR3 protein once. The table lists some 42,000 distinct CDR3 sequences, around 2.8% of them singletons. The sequenced sample consisted of blood, either unsorted or a sorted T cell fraction (not recorded which). These TCRs come from a male donor with ankylosing spondylitis or in good health (not recorded which). Each CDR3 is given with its conserved first and last residue.

V gene,J gene,CDR3 protein
TRBV9,TRBJ2-3,CASSVGQLPITDTQYF
TRBV9,TRBJ1-6,CASSVGQGNSPLHF
TRBV9,TRBJ2-7,CASSVVPNAYEQYF
TRBV9,TRBJ2-3,CASSVGAGTGGADTQYF
TRBV9,TRBJ2-2,CASRTSGTTGGELFF
TRBV9,TRBJ1-6,CASSGTGEDSPLHF
TRBV9,TRBJ2-3,CASSIAGFLLTDTQYF
TRBV9,TRBJ1-5,CASSVGDRDSQPQHF
TRBV9,TRBJ2-3,CASSVRAGVTDTQYF
TRBV9,TRBJ2-2,CASSATVTGELFF
TRBV9,TRBJ1-2,CASSAPGHPNYGYTF
TRBV9,TRBJ1-3,CASSVGPFSGNTIYF
TRBV9,TRBJ2-5,CASSVGRYEETQYF
TRBV9,TRBJ1-5,CASSPGQGSHQPQHF
TRBV9,TRBJ2-2,CASSVTAGGNTGELFF
TRBV9,TRBJ1-4,CASSVAAQVGEKLFF
TRBV9,TRBJ2-5,CASSSEAGGPETQYF
TRBV9,TRBJ2-7,CASSVDGGYEQYF
TRBV21-1,TRBJ2-3,CASKCPSGTADTQYF
TRBV9,TRBJ1-1,CASSVGRAVTEAFF
TRBV9,TRBJ2-3,CASSVAWGSGSTDTQYF
TRBV9,TRBJ2-2,CASSVGLAGDTGELFF
TRBV9,TRBJ2-2,CASSVGGVPSGELFF
TRBV9,TRBJ2-3,CASSPLAGRGTDTQYF
TRBV9,TRBJ2-2,CASSVGQGSGELFF
TRBV9,TRBJ1-2,CASSVERRGPNYGYTF
TRBV9,TRBJ2-3,CASSPRLRETDTQYF
TRBV9,TRBJ2-3,CASSGGRTSGTGDTQYF
TRBV9,TRBJ1-1,CASSVLVQTEAFF
TRBV9,TRBJ1-3,CASSYGTISGGNTIYF
TRBV9,TRBJ2-3,CASSVGDSSNTDTQYF
TRBV9,TRBJ2-3,CASSVLGSTDTQYF
TRBV9,TRBJ2-7,CASSASTGGHEQYF
TRBV9,TRBJ2-4,CASSVGTGATLLAKNIQYF
TRBV9,TRBJ2-5,CASSVDGAEETQYF
TRBV9,TRBJ2-1,CASSAGLAGGRNNEQFF
TRBV9,TRBJ2-3,CASSAPAGWSTDTQYF
TRBV9,TRBJ2-1,CASNPGTSYNEQFF
TRBV9,TRBJ2-7,CASSVEPGPYEQYF
TRBV9,TRBJ2-5,CASSPRDSGALQTQYF
TRBV9,TRBJ2-1,CASSVAPTDNEQFF
TRBV9,TRBJ2-7,CASSAGLAGYYEQYF
TRBV9,TRBJ2-2,CASSATSGRANGELFF
TRBV9,TRBJ2-1,CASSVGGGAYNEQFF
TRBV9,TRBJ2-7,CASSPTSGTYEQYF
TRBV9,TRBJ1-1,CASSVTGMNTEAFF
TRBV9,TRBJ2-3,CASSVDSAGATQYF
TRBV9,TRBJ2-7,CASSAHPDWGEQYF
TRBV9,TRBJ1-6,CASSVDGQDNSPLHF
TRBV9,TRBJ2-1,CASSVGAGHYNEQFF
TRBV9,TRBJ2-5,CASSVAPGPGQETQYF
TRBV9,TRBJ2-3,CASSVGGVSTDTQYF